Each of the 28 T cell receptor beta chains below was sequenced from the same sample in a study of CD4 and CD8 cells across lung adenocarcinoma regions. TCRdb re-analysed the PCR reads in MiXCR, keeping a single row per CDR3 protein. Of 8,400 or so distinct CDR3 sequences in the sample, 46% were seen once. Sequencing was performed on CD4+ T cells from the margin of a lung tumor. The source of these receptors is a female donor with lung adenocarcinoma. The CD4 and CD8 labels of this study may be unreliable.

The rearrangement uses TRBV6-4 and TRBJ2-1; 8 bases are shared with TRBD2. Germline lookup yields CDR1 MRHNA and CDR2 SNTAGT. There are 16 residues in the CDR3. V trimming: 0 bases; J trimming: 6 bases; junction bases outside the gene matches: 7. DNA of the CDR3: TGTGCCAGCAGTGACTCCGGGACTAGTCTTCCCAATGAGCAGTTCTTC. Translation: CASSDSGTSLPNEQFF.

This clonotype ranks as medium-sized. The chain combines TRBV10-2 with TRBJ2-2, with 12 bases identical to TRBD2. Germline values: CDR1 WSHSY, CDR2 SAAADI. Losses at the gene ends were 4 bases for V and 6 bases for J; bases not matched to a gene: 3. The CDR3 covers 15 residues. The CDR3 reads CASSASGRGSGELFF. The CDR3, as DNA: TGCGCCAGCAGTGCTAGCGGGAGGGGATCCGGGGAGCTGTTTTTT.

The gene calls are TRBV20-1 and TRBJ2-7, with 11 bases aligning to TRBD1. The germline gives CDR1 DFQATT, CDR2 SNEGSKA (reference sequence). Germline trimming cut 4 bases from V and 3 bases from J; bases unmatched to any gene: 2. The CDR3 is made up of 13 amino acids. In nucleotides, the CDR3 is TGCAGTGCTACTGGGACAGGGGGCTACGAGCAGTACTTC. Translating it yields CSATGTGGYEQYF.

The chain joins TRBV7-2 to TRBJ1-2; 9 bases agree with TRBD1. CDR1 SGHTA and CDR2 FQGNSA come from the germline V gene. There are 15 residues in the CDR3. The trim removed 5 bases at V and 0 bases at J, leaving 4 bases unmatched. The CDR3 DNA reads as TGTGCCAGCAGCGGAAGGGACAGGGCTAACTATGGCTACACCTTC. Protein: CASSGRDRANYGYTF.

The rearrangement joins TRBV10-2 to TRBJ2-3, with D unclear. The CDR3 loop spans 12 amino acids. Deletions cut 0 bases from V and 5 bases from J, with 3 bases between. The germline V gene has CDR1 WSHSY and CDR2 SAAADI. The CDR3 here is CASSESGDTQYF. The CDR3 DNA is TGCGCCAGCAGTGAGTCGGGAGATACGCAGTATTTT.

At least ten counts were recorded for this clonotype. The chain recombines TRBV6-5 with TRBJ1-5; D call uncertain. The CDR3 covers 14 residues. V shed 2 bases and J shed 3 bases, with 8 bases lying between them. Looked up from germline, CDR1 is MNHEY and CDR2 is SVGAGI. CDR3 nucleotide sequence: TGTGCCAGCAGTTACAGGGTCGACAATCAGCCCCAGCATTTT. Protein sequence: CASSYRVDNQPQHF.

In regard to this clonotype: One end of the junction varies from germline; a read error may be responsible. The gene calls are TRBV7-2 and TRBJ1-4, with D unresolved. Germline assignment: CDR1 SGHTA and CDR2 FQGNSA. This CDR3 spans 14 amino acids. CDR3 sequence (DNA): TGTGTCAGCAGCTTACAGCACGCGAGTGAAAAACTGTTTTTT. Encoded protein: CVSSLQHASEKLFF.

The chain is built from TRBV28 and TRBJ2-3, with 8 bases matching TRBD1. The J call may be faulty, since TRBJ2-1 better matches the DNA end. This CDR3 comprises 14 residues. From germline, CDR1 is MDHEN and CDR2 SYDVKM. CDR3 amino acids: CASLRDRSYNEQFF. DNA of the CDR3: TGTGCCAGCCTCAGGGACAGGAGCTACAATGAGCAGTTCTTC.

J is TRBJ2-5 and V is TRBV27; possible D gene TRBD1, 6 bases. Germline CDR1 is MNHEY and CDR2 is SMNVEV (reference sequence). The CDR3 length is 12 residues. Trimming removed 11 bases from V and 8 bases from J, with 18 bases in between. In DNA form, the CDR3 reads TGTGCCGGGGGCTTATACCAAGGTACCCAGTACTTC. Translation gives CAGGLYQGTQYF.

To note about this clonotype: One end of the junction does not line up with germline, which may come from a read error. The chain recombines TRBV6-5 with TRBJ2-3, with TRBD2 matching 10 bases. Germline CDR1 MNHEY, CDR2 SVGAGI. This CDR3 has 16 residues. CDR3: CASSYGDSGRTEKQFF. The DNA for the CDR3 is TGTGCCAGCAGTTACGGTGATAGCGGGAGGACCGAGAAGCAGTTTTTT.

By proportion, this clonotype is medium-sized. The chain has TRBV27 and TRBJ2-5; TRBD2 agrees at 8 bases. J gave up 4 bases and V 5 bases, and 9 bases lay outside the gene matches. This CDR3 spans 15 amino acids. Germline V lookup: CDR1 MNHEY, CDR2 SMNVEV (reference sequence). In nucleotides, the CDR3 is TGTGCCAGCAGTGGACCGGGACTAGTTAGAGAGACCCAGTACTTC. Protein product: CASSGPGLVRETQYF.

In this sample, this clonotype is large. The rearrangement uses TRBV27 and TRBJ2-3; no firm D call. The germline V and J ends were trimmed by 7 bases and 3 bases, with 5 bases remaining between them. Germline V gene sequence: CDR1 MNHEY, CDR2 SMNVEV (reference sequence). CDR3 length: 11 amino acids. The DNA for the CDR3 is TGTGCCAGCACCGATACAGATACGCAGTATTTT. It yields the protein CASTDTDTQYF.

This clonotype is deemed medium-sized (0.01 to 0.1%). The chain has TRBV27 and TRBJ2-3; D is perhaps TRBD1 (6 bases). The CDR3 totals 15 residues. Germline V gene data show CDR1 as MNHEY and CDR2 as SMNVEV (reference sequence). Between the trimmed V and J ends, which lost 6 bases and 2 bases, there was a span of 15 bases. The CDR3 protein is CASSLQGIPTDTQYF. The CDR3, as DNA: TGTGCCAGCAGCTTACAGGGTATCCCCACAGATACGCAGTATTTT.

The chain uses TRBV28 and TRBJ2-5; 7 nucleotides line up with TRBD1. The CDR3 contains 15 residues. V lost 6 bases, J lost 2 bases, and 9 bases stayed unmatched. Germline V lookup: CDR1 MDHEN, CDR2 SYDVKM. CDR3 nucleotide sequence: TGTGCCAGCAGCCATACATGGGACAGTCAAGAGACCCAGTACTTC. Residues: CASSHTWDSQETQYF.

The sample holds a few counts of this clonotype. This rearrangement joins TRBV12-3 or TRBV12-4 to TRBJ2-1; tentative D call: TRBD1 (6 bases). V dropped 5 bases and J dropped 8 bases, with 16 bases sitting between them. There are 14 residues in the CDR3. The CDR3 spells CASSRDTPRYEQFF. The CDR3 nucleotides read TGTGCCAGCAGTCGGGACACTCCGAGATATGAGCAGTTCTTC.

This clonotype has ten or more counts. In nucleotides, the CDR3 is TGTGCCAGCAGCTTATTACTCTCAGGGGCTAGGAACGAGCAGTACTTC. It yields the protein CASSLLLSGARNEQYF. The J gene is TRBJ2-7, the V gene TRBV7-2; D is possibly TRBD1 (6 bases). The germline V gene encodes CDR1 SGHTA and CDR2 FQGNSA. The CDR3 has 16 residues. Trimming took off 2 bases at V and 5 bases at J, with 19 bases between the two ends.

This clonotype was recorded a few times. The chain carries TRBV6-7 and TRBJ2-1; 7 nucleotides line up with TRBD1. The closer fit of TRBJ2-7 to the DNA end suggests the J call may be wrong. TRBV6-7 is filed as an ORF, its function uncertain. This CDR3 region has 20 residues. CDR3 amino acids: CASSYPLRDRVRPHGYEQYF. The CDR3 DNA sequence: TGTGCCAGCAGTTACCCTCTGCGAGACAGGGTTCGCCCCCACGGCTACGAGCAGTACTTC.

With regard to this clonotype: A clone one base away is much larger, so this may be a read error. The V gene is TRBV6-5, the J gene TRBJ1-1; the D gene is possibly TRBD1 (5 bases). The V gene's germline CDR1 is MNHEY and CDR2 SVGAGI. This CDR3 spans 15 amino acids. Trimming left V 4 bases short and J 3 bases short, with 15 bases between. CDR3 in DNA: TGTGCCAGCAGTTCCGGGACGGACCCGGACACTGAAGCTTTCTTT. Translated, it gives CASSSGTDPDTEAFF.

V and J are TRBV14 and TRBJ1-2; possibly TRBD1 for D (5 bases). Trimming removed 1 base at V and 8 bases at J, with 17 bases between. Germline-derived CDR1 and CDR2 are SGHDN and FVKESK. The CDR3 sequence is 15 residues long. CDR3 in amino acids: CASSQARVGVRGYTF. DNA of the CDR3: TGTGCCAGCAGCCAAGCGCGGGTAGGGGTTCGGGGCTACACCTTC. Full variable domain (outside the CDR3, taken from reference TRBV14 and TRBJ1-2): EAGVTQFPSHSVIEKGQTVTLRCDPISGHDNLYWYRRVMGKEIKFLLHFVKESKQDESGMPNNRFLAERTGGTYSTLKVQPAELEDSGVYFCASSQARVGVRGYTFGSGTRLTVV.

This clonotype has more than one count but fewer than ten. Sequence at one end of the junction differs from germline and may be a read error. This chain joins TRBV27 and TRBJ2-4, with TRBD2 as a possible D gene (7 bases). CDR1 MNHEY and CDR2 SMNVEV come from the germline V gene (reference sequence). The CDR3 runs 15 residues. The CDR3 loop reads CASKFSAGDTDIQYF. CDR3 DNA: TGTGCCAGCAAGTTCTCGGCGGGGGACACAGATATTCAGTATTTC.

This clonotype was seen a handful of times. The gene calls are TRBV6-4 and TRBJ2-1; 10 bases fit TRBD2. The CDR3 covers 15 residues. With 4 bases clipped from V and 6 bases from J, the junction kept 6 bases outside the gene matches. Germline V gene sequence: CDR1 MRHNA, CDR2 SNTAGT. Here the CDR3 DNA reads TGTGCCAGCAGTGCAACTAGCGGGATACCCAATGAGCAGTTCTTC. This sequence encodes CASSATSGIPNEQFF.

This clonotype came up a few times. The rearrangement links TRBV14 to TRBJ2-5, with D possibly TRBD2 on 5 matching bases. The CDR3 consists of 18 residues. Germline V gene data show CDR1 as SGHDN and CDR2 as FVKESK. V was shortened by 1 base and J by 0 bases, with 18 bases between the two germline ends. The CDR3 DNA sequence: TGTGCCAGCAGCCAAGGATTTTCATTGCGGGCCCACCAAGAGACCCAGTACTTC. Amino acid sequence: CASSQGFSLRAHQETQYF. The entire variable domain, with the rest obtained from reference TRBV14 and TRBJ2-5, is as follows: EAGVTQFPSHSVIEKGQTVTLRCDPISGHDNLYWYRRVMGKEIKFLLHFVKESKQDESGMPNNRFLAERTGGTYSTLKVQPAELEDSGVYFCASSQGFSLRAHQETQYFGPGTRLLVL.

This clonotype counts as medium-sized. This rearrangement joins TRBV10-3 to TRBJ2-5; TRBD2 aligns across 8 bases. CDR1 is ENHRY and CDR2 is SYGVKD in the germline V gene. The V segment lost 4 bases and the J segment 2 bases; nucleotides outside the gene matches: 9. CDR3 length: 16 amino acids. The CDR3 spells CAISASAGGRQETQYF. CDR3 DNA sequence: TGTGCCATCAGTGCTTCGGCGGGAGGACGACAAGAGACCCAGTACTTC.

This clonotype was detected ten times or more. The rearrangement joins TRBV6-1 to TRBJ2-3, with D possibly matching TRBD2 (6 bases). The CDR3 has 14 amino acids. The V gene lost 8 bases and the J gene lost 9 bases, with 21 bases spanning the gap. Germline CDR1 reads MNHNS; CDR2 reads SASEGT. CDR3 amino acids: CASSTGGDAGTQYF. The CDR3 nucleotides read TGTGCCAGCTCCACCGGAGGGGACGCGGGAACGCAGTATTTT.

Points on this clonotype: One end of the junction does not line up with germline, which may come from a read error. The CDR3 loop is CASSLGANTRELFF. CDR3 coding DNA: TGTGCCAGCAGCTTAGGTGCAAACACCCGGGAGCTGTTTTTT. J is TRBJ2-2 and V is TRBV7-9; D gene unclear. This CDR3 has 14 amino acids. Germline assignment: CDR1 SEHNR and CDR2 FQNEAQ (reference sequence).

This clonotype appeared a few times. V is TRBV11-3 and J is TRBJ2-1; no definite D call. Trimming removed 4 bases at V and 8 bases at J, with 9 bases between. Looked up from germline, CDR1 is SGHNT and CDR2 is YENEEA. The CDR3 has 12 amino acids. CDR3 sequence (DNA): TGTGCCAGCAGCTCAATGGTGGATGAGCAGTTCTTC. Its protein is CASSSMVDEQFF.

Turning to this clonotype: The junction and the germline gene differ at one end; a read error may be behind it. CDR3 loop: CASSFRTSGQAAETQYF. In nucleotides, the CDR3 is TGTGCCAGCAGTTTTCGGACTAGCGGGCAGGCGGCAGAGACGCAGTACTTT. The V and J genes are TRBV6-5 and TRBJ2-3; 11 bases match TRBD2. Germline CDR1 and CDR2: MNHEY and SVGAGI. The length of the CDR3 is 17 residues.

This clonotype was detected only a few times. Being one base from a much bigger clone, this may be a read error. The chain couples TRBV7-2 to TRBJ2-3, with D perhaps assigned TRBD1 or TRBD2 (7 bases each). There are 14 residues in the CDR3. V lost 4 bases and J 7 bases, leaving 15 bases between the germline ends. Germline V gene lookup returns CDR1 SGHTA and CDR2 FQGNSA. CDR3 loop: CTSSSPGGENTQYF. In DNA form, the CDR3 reads TGTACCAGCAGCTCCCCAGGGGGGGAAAATACGCAGTATTTT.